The next 26 T cell receptor beta chains were all read from a single sample in a study of T cells in Graves' hyperthyroidism and ophthalmopathy. The CDR3 regions of TCR beta were amplified from RNA transcripts. Researchers ran a first-round RT-PCR on the TCR CDR3 using the HTBI primer set. TCRdb re-called the multiplex PCR reads with MiXCR, one entry per CDR3 protein. Altogether about 530,000 distinct CDR3 sequences are present, about a sixth being singletons, with the ten largest covering approximately 16%. Sequencing input: blood. All receptors come from a woman aged 18-30 years with Graves' ophthalmopathy.

This clonotype appeared a few times. This chain links TRBV28 with TRBJ1-2; no clear D gene. V dropped 8 bases and J dropped 4 bases, with 11 bases sitting between them. From germline, CDR1 is MDHEN and CDR2 SYDVKM. The CDR3 extends over 12 amino acids. The CDR3 DNA follows: TGTGCCAGCTCACCGTACTTCTATGGCTACACCTTC. Translated, it gives CASSPYFYGYTF.

This clonotype was observed many times. This chain connects TRBV28 to TRBJ1-2; D unresolved. Germline values: CDR1 MDHEN, CDR2 SYDVKM. V was pared by 6 bases and J by 2 bases, with 13 bases between. This CDR3 has 14 residues. The CDR3 DNA reads as TGTGCCAGCAGCCCACTGCATGTAAACTATGGCTACACCTTC. This translates into CASSPLHVNYGYTF.

This clonotype was observed many times. The J gene is TRBJ2-7, the V gene TRBV28; D remains unclear. V lost 7 bases to trimming and J lost 2 bases, with 12 bases between them. The germline gives CDR1 MDHEN, CDR2 SYDVKM. The CDR3 contains 13 residues. DNA of the CDR3: TGTGCCAGCAAGGCCGGAGCCCCCTACGAGCAGTACTTC. Translation gives CASKAGAPYEQYF.

This clonotype was detected many times. The gene calls are TRBV27 and TRBJ1-5; D is possibly TRBD1 (6 bases). Trimming pared 5 bases from V and 6 bases from J, leaving 14 bases between. Germline V gene sequence: CDR1 MNHEY, CDR2 SMNVEV (reference sequence). The CDR3 has 14 amino acids. The CDR3 sequence is CASSSLGAGQPQHF. CDR3 nucleotides: TGTGCCAGCAGTAGCCTGGGGGCAGGTCAGCCCCAGCATTTT.

The chain links TRBV5-1 to TRBJ1-1; no clear D gene. CDR3 length equals 13 residues. CDR1 is SGHRS, CDR2 YFSETQ, per germline. The V gene lost 4 bases and the J gene lost 4 bases, with 11 bases spanning the gap. In nucleotides, the CDR3 is TGCGCCAGCAGCCCCGTGGTGTCCACTGAAGCTTTCTTT. This codes for CASSPVVSTEAFF.

The chain carries TRBV7-9 and TRBJ2-2; D unresolved. V dropped 5 bases and J dropped 6 bases, with 19 bases sitting between them. The CDR3 contains 16 residues. Germline V gene data show CDR1 as SEHNR and CDR2 as FQNEAQ (reference sequence). As DNA, the CDR3 is TGTGCCAGCAGCCCTAGGCGCGACTCAGGCCCCGGGGAGCTGTTTTTT. Amino acids: CASSPRRDSGPGELFF. The full variable domain, its missing parts supplied by reference TRBV7-9 and TRBJ2-2, is DTGVSQNPRHKITKRGQNVTFRCDPISEHNRLYWYRQTLGQGPEFLTYFQNEAQLEKSRLLSDRFSAERPKGSFSTLEIQRTEQGDSAMYLCASSPRRDSGPGELFFGEGSRLTVL.

This clonotype was counted a single time. A read error is possible here, since a much larger clone lies one base away. The rearrangement joins TRBV7-7 to TRBJ2-1; 8 nucleotides align to TRBD2. This CDR3 comprises 16 residues. Germline values: CDR1 SSHAT, CDR2 FNYEAQ (reference sequence). The CDR3 region has the DNA TGTGCTAGCAGTTTCGGGGGGGGCAGCATCTACAATAAGCAGTTCTTC. Protein sequence: CASSFGGGSIYNKQFF. Full variable domain (rest looked up from reference TRBV7-7 and TRBJ2-1): GAGVSQSPRYKVTKRGQDVTLRCDPISSHATLYWYQQALGQGPEFLTYFNYEAQPDKSGLPSDRFSAERPEGSISTLTIQRTEQRDSAMYRCASSFGGGSIYNKQFFGPGTRLTVL.

This chain connects TRBV10-3 to TRBJ2-7, with D possibly matching TRBD2 (6 bases). Germline CDR1 reads ENHRY; CDR2 reads SYGVKD. Trimming took off 2 bases at V and 7 bases at J, with 9 bases between the two ends. This CDR3 spans 12 amino acids. In DNA, the CDR3 is TGTGCCATCAGTGAGCGGGGAGGAGAGCAGTACTTC. Protein sequence: CAISERGGEQYF.

The rearrangement links TRBV20-1 to TRBJ1-5, with 7 bases identical to TRBD1. After removal of 6 bases from V and 5 bases from J, the junction contained 7 bases not matched to a gene. This CDR3 comprises 13 residues. CDR1 and CDR2 from the germline V gene are DFQATT and SNEGSKA (reference sequence). Here the CDR3 reads CSALGTVDQPQHF. As DNA, the CDR3 is TGCAGTGCCCTTGGGACAGTTGATCAGCCCCAGCATTTT.

This clonotype was picked up many times. A much larger clonotype is one base distant, so this may be a read error. This sequence joins TRBV11-3 and TRBJ2-1, with D unresolved. CDR1 SGHNT and CDR2 YENEEA come from the germline V gene. V dropped 3 bases and J dropped 5 bases, with 8 bases sitting between them. This CDR3 spans 13 amino acids. The CDR3 protein is CASSFSPDNEQFF. CDR3 DNA sequence: TGTGCCAGCAGCTTCTCGCCAGACAATGAGCAGTTCTTC.

The sample holds a few counts of this clonotype. This sequence joins TRBV5-5 and TRBJ2-7; D not resolved. Trimming cost V 0 bases and J 7 bases, with 8 bases left between them. The CDR3 length is 12 residues. Germline assignment: CDR1 SGHKS and CDR2 YYEKEE (reference sequence). CDR3 sequence (DNA): TGTGCCAGCAGCTTGGCCGGGCCGGAGCAGTACTTC. It is translated as CASSLAGPEQYF.

This clonotype was counted only a few times. J is TRBJ1-1 and V is TRBV7-8; D is uncertain. V lost 1 base, J lost 3 bases, and 12 bases lay in between. Germline V gives CDR1 SGHVS, CDR2 FQNEAQ. This CDR3 has 15 residues. For the CDR3, the DNA is TGTGCCAGCAGCTTAGAGATAGGGAGTTACACTGAAGCTTTCTTT. Translating gives CASSLEIGSYTEAFF.

The rearrangement uses TRBV30 and TRBJ1-1, with no clear D. The V end was cut by 1 base, the J end by 1 base, with 7 bases between. From germline, CDR1 is GTSNPN and CDR2 SVGIG (reference sequence). The CDR3 covers 13 residues. The CDR3 reads CAWSESENTEAFF. The CDR3 DNA reads TGTGCCTGGAGTGAATCGGAGAACACTGAAGCTTTCTTT.

This clonotype came up a few times. V usage is TRBV7-9 and J usage is TRBJ2-3, with D perhaps matching TRBD1 (6 bases). Germline CDR1 and CDR2: SEHNR and FQNEAQ (reference sequence). CDR3 length: 15 amino acids. V shed 4 bases and J shed 3 bases, with 14 bases lying between them. Written as DNA, the CDR3 is TGTGCCAGCAGCTCGTCCCGGGACATAACAGATACGCAGTATTTT. Translating gives CASSSSRDITDTQYF.

This clonotype showed up just a few times. J is TRBJ2-5 and V is TRBV20-1; D might be TRBD2 (7 bases). Trimming took off 2 bases at V and 5 bases at J, with 24 bases between the two ends. Germline V gene data show CDR1 as DFQATT and CDR2 as SNEGSKA (reference sequence). The CDR3 loop spans 17 amino acids. In DNA form, the CDR3 reads TGCAGTGCTAGATTCTTGAGGGGGAGGGGGTTTCGGGAGACCCAGTACTTC. This translates into CSARFLRGRGFRETQYF.

This clonotype was counted ten times or more. The rearrangement uses TRBV7-9 and TRBJ2-5; D call uncertain. The CDR3 covers 12 residues. Germline V lookup: CDR1 SEHNR, CDR2 FQNEAQ (reference sequence). V lost 5 bases, J lost 5 bases, and 9 bases lay in between. CDR3 residues: CASSPSRETQYF. The DNA for the CDR3 is TGTGCCAGCAGCCCCTCACGTGAGACCCAGTACTTC. Full variable domain (rest looked up from reference TRBV7-9 and TRBJ2-5): DTGVSQNPRHKITKRGQNVTFRCDPISEHNRLYWYRQTLGQGPEFLTYFQNEAQLEKSRLLSDRFSAERPKGSFSTLEIQRTEQGDSAMYLCASSPSRETQYFGPGTRLLVL.

Many counts were recorded for this clonotype. The genes are TRBV27 and TRBJ2-5; 8 bases agree with TRBD1. The CDR3 extends over 14 amino acids. V shed 4 bases, J shed 2 bases, and the junction held 3 bases outside the gene matches. Germline CDR1 MNHEY, CDR2 SMNVEV (reference sequence). The CDR3 is CASSSWTGQETQYF. The CDR3 DNA reads as TGTGCCAGCAGTTCCTGGACAGGGCAAGAGACCCAGTACTTC.

The chain employs TRBV27 and TRBJ2-2; 7 bases fit TRBD1. Trimming removed 5 bases from V and 5 bases from J; junction bases left unmatched: 8. CDR3 length: 15 amino acids. Germline V gene lookup returns CDR1 MNHEY and CDR2 SMNVEV (reference sequence). CDR3 loop: CASSLSLQGTGELFF. The CDR3 DNA is TGTGCCAGCAGTCTGAGCCTACAGGGGACCGGGGAGCTGTTTTTT.

This clonotype was counted many times. J is TRBJ1-5 and V is TRBV3-1, with D hard to call. V lost 0 bases and J 5 bases, leaving 11 bases between the germline ends. The CDR3 loop spans 15 amino acids. Germline loops: CDR1 LGHDT, CDR2 YNNKEL (reference sequence). CDR3 coding DNA: TGTGCCAGCAGCCAAGATGTGAAAGTTGATCAGCCCCAGCATTTT. Protein sequence: CASSQDVKVDQPQHF.

This clonotype was picked up many times. The chain links TRBV24-1 to TRBJ2-3, with TRBD2 identical over 11 bases. Germline V gene lookup returns CDR1 KGHDR and CDR2 SFDVKD. The CDR3 length is 15 residues. V gave up 4 bases and J gave up 6 bases; unmatched junction bases: 5. The CDR3 DNA follows: TGTGCCACCAGTGAGTTAGCGGGGGGGCTGGATACGCAGTATTTT. This encodes CATSELAGGLDTQYF.

There are a few counts of this clonotype. The gene calls are TRBV7-8 and TRBJ2-1; D remains ambiguous. Germline V gene lookup returns CDR1 SGHVS and CDR2 FQNEAQ. The CDR3 extends over 16 amino acids. Trimming shortened V by 2 bases and J by 5 bases, and 16 bases separated the two germline ends. The CDR3 here is CASSLIPKEHDNEQFF. As DNA, the CDR3 is TGTGCCAGCAGCTTAATCCCAAAGGAGCATGACAATGAGCAGTTCTTC.

This clonotype has ten or more counts. V usage is TRBV28 and J usage is TRBJ1-1; D remains ambiguous. The germline V and J ends were trimmed by 4 bases and 1 base, with 13 bases remaining between them. Germline CDR1 and CDR2: MDHEN and SYDVKM. CDR3 length: 15 amino acids. The CDR3 protein is CASSSLEDWNTEAFF. The CDR3 DNA reads as TGTGCCAGCAGTTCCCTGGAGGACTGGAACACTGAAGCTTTCTTT.

The CDR3 nucleotides are TGTGCCAGTAGTAGACCCCGGTCCCTAGGGGGTACGGATACGCAGTATTTT. Translated, it gives CASSRPRSLGGTDTQYF. The chain uses TRBV19 and TRBJ2-3; D may be TRBD1 (6 bases). The CDR3 extends over 17 amino acids. V was trimmed by 4 bases and J by 6 bases, leaving 23 bases between them. Per the germline V gene, CDR1 is LNHDA and CDR2 is SQIVND (reference sequence).

The chain links TRBV18 to TRBJ1-5, with 11 bases fitting TRBD1. The germline CDR1 and CDR2 sequences are KGHSH and LQKENI. After removal of 6 bases from V and 5 bases from J, the junction contained 9 bases not matched to a gene. The CDR3 is 16 residues long. CDR3 coding DNA: TGTGCCAGCTCCCTTGGGACAGGGGGTATGGATCAGCCCCAGCATTTT. This codes for CASSLGTGGMDQPQHF.

This clonotype was counted ten times or more. The chain recombines TRBV11-2 with TRBJ1-3, with 9 bases that match TRBD1. Germline V lookup: CDR1 SGHAT, CDR2 FQNNGV. Trimming cost V 5 bases and J 4 bases; bases outside gene matches: 6. This CDR3 is 15 amino acids long. CDR3 amino acids: CASSRGQGRGNTIYF. The CDR3 coding sequence is TGTGCCAGCAGCCGTGGACAGGGGAGAGGAAACACCATATATTTT.

On this clonotype: Given a much more abundant clone one base away, this may be a read error. The rearrangement uses TRBV7-9 and TRBJ2-3, with TRBD1 identical over 11 bases. CDR1 and CDR2 from the germline V gene are SEHNR and FQNEAQ (reference sequence). CDR3 size: 16 residues. V dropped 5 bases and J dropped 4; count of bases not matched to a gene: 8. CDR3 sequence reads: CASSPGSGQGADTQYF. The CDR3, as DNA: TGTGCCAGCAGCCCAGGATCGGGACAGGGGGCAGATACGCAGTATTTT.